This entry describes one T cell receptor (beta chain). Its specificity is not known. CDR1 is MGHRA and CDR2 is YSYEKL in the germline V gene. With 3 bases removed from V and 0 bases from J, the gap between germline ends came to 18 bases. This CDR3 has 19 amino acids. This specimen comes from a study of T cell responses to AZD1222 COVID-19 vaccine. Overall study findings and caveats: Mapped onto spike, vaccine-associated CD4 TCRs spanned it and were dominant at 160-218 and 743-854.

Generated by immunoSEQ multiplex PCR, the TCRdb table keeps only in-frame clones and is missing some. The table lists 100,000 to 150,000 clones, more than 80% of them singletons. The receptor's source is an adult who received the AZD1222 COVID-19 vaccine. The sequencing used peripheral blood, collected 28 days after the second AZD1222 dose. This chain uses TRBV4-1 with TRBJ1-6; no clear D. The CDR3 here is CASSHGVGRARSYNSPLHF. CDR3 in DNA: TGCGCCAGCAGCCACGGGGTGGGTCGGGCGCGCTCCTATAATTCACCCCTCCACTTT.